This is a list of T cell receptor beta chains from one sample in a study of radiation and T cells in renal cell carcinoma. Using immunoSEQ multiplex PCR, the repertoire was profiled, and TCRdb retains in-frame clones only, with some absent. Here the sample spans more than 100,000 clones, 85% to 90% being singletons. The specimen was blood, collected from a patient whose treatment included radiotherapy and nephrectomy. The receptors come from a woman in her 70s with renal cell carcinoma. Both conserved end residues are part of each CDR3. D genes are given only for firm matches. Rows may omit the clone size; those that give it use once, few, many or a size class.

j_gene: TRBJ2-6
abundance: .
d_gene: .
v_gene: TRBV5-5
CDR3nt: TGTGCCAGCAGCAATCTGGGTGTAGGGGCCAACGTCCTGACTTTC
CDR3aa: CASSNLGVGANVLTF

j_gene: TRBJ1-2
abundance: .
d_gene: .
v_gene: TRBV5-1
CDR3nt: TGCGCCAGCAGCCTTGAGGGGACACAGTATGGCTACACCTTC
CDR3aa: CASSLEGTQYGYTF

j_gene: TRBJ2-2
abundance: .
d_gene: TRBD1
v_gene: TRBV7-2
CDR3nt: TGTGCCAGCAGGTACCGGGACAGGAGAAACACCGGGGAGCTGTTTTTT
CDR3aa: CASRYRDRRNTGELFF

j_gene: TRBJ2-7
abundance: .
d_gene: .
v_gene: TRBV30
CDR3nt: TGTGCCTGGAGGTGGGGCAGGGCTAACTACGAGCAGTACTTC
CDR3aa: CAWRWGRANYEQYF

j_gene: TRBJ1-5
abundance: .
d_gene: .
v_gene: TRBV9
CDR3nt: TGTGCCAGCAGCGTAGTTGGCAATCAGCCCCAGCATTTT
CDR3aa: CASSVVGNQPQHF

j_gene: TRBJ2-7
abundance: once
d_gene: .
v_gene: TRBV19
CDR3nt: TGTGCCAGTAGTACGACCCTGCAGGGGATCTACGAGCAGTACTTC
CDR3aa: CASSTTLQGIYEQYF

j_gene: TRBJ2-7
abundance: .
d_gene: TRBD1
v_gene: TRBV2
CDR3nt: TGTGCCACCAAGCCGGGACAGCTGCCCTACGAGCAGTACTTC
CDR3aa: CATKPGQLPYEQYF

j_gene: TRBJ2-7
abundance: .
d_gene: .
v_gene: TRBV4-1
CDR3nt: TGCGCCAGCAGCCAAGGGGACGGTTCCTACGAGCAGTACTTC
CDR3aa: CASSQGDGSYEQYF

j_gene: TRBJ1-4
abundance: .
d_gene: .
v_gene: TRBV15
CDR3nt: TGTGCCACCAGCAGAAAGGGAGGGGAACCAGAAAAACTGTTTTTT
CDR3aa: CATSRKGGEPEKLFF

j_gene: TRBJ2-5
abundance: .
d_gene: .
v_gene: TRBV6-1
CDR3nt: TGTGCCAGCGGATCCCTAGCTAAAGAGACCCAGTACTTC
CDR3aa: CASGSLAKETQYF

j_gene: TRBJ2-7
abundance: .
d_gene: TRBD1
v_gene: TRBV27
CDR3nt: TGTGCCAGCAGCCGCGGGACAGGTCCCTCCTACGAGCAGTACTTC
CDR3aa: CASSRGTGPSYEQYF

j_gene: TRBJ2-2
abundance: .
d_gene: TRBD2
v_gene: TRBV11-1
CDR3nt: TGTGCCAGCAGCTTTCTAGCGGGGGGGAGCACCGGGGAGCTGTTTTTT
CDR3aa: CASSFLAGGSTGELFF

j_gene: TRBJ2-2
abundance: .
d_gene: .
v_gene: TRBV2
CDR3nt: TGTGCCAGCAGTGTACAGGGTCTCGTACCCACCGGGGAGCTGTTTTTT
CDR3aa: CASSVQGLVPTGELFF

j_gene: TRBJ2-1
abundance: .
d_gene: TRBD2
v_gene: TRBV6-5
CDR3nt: TGTGCCAGCAGTCCCGGGGCGGGGGGGCCTTATGAGCAGTTCTTC
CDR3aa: CASSPGAGGPYEQFF

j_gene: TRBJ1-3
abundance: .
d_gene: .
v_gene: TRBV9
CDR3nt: TGTGCCAGCAGCGAGGTTCCAGGCGTCGACGGAAACACCATATATTTT
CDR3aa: CASSEVPGVDGNTIYF

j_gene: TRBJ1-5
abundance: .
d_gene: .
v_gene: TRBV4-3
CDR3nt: TGCGCCAGCAGCCAAGATACGGTCGGGCAGCCCCAGCATTTT
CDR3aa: CASSQDTVGQPQHF

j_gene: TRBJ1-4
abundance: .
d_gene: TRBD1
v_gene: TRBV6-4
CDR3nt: TGTGCCAGCAGTGACCGGGACAGGGTCTTCCTCTCGACAGTTGCAACTAATGAAAAACTGTTTTTT
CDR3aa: CASSDRDRVFLSTVATNEKLFF

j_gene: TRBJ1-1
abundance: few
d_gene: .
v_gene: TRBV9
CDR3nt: TGTGCCAGCAGCGTAGTAGGCGGCGCTGAAGCTTTCTTT
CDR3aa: CASSVVGGAEAFF

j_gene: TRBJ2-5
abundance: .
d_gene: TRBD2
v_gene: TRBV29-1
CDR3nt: TGCAGCGTTGGTGGACTAGCAAGCCAAGAGACCCAGTACTTC
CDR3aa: CSVGGLASQETQYF

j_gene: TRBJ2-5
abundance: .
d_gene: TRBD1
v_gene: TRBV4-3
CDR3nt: TGCGCCAGCAGCCAAGACGGCTCACAGGGGCGCCGGGAGACCCAGTACTTC
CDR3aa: CASSQDGSQGRRETQYF

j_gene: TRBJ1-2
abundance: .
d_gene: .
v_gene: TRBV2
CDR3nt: TGTGCCAGCAGTGAAGTCGGAGCCTCCTATGGCTACACCTTC
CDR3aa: CASSEVGASYGYTF

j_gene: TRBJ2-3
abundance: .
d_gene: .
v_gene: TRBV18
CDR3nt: TGTGCCAGCTCACCAATAATAGATACGCAGTATTTT
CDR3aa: CASSPIIDTQYF

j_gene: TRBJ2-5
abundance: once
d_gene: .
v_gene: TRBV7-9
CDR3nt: TGTGCCAGCAGCCATCCCTCCGGGACCAGGGGCGAGACCCAGTACTTC
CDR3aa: CASSHPSGTRGETQYF

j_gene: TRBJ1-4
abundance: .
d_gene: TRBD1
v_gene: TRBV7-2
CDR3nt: TGTGCCAGCAGCCCCCACGGACAGGGGGCAACTAATGAAAAACTGTTTTTT
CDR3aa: CASSPHGQGATNEKLFF

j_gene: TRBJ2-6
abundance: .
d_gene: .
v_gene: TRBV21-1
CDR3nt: TGTGCCAGCAGCCTGCATCTCAAAGACTTCCTGACTTTC
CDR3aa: CASSLHLKDFLTF

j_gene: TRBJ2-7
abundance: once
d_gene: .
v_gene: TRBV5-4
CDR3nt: TGTGCCAGCAGCTCCGACAGTACCTACGAGCAGTACTTC
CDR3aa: CASSSDSTYEQYF

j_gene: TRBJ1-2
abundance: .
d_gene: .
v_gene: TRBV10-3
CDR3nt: TGTGCCATCAGTGAAGGTCGTCTCGCAAAAACCTATGGCTACACCTTC
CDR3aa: CAISEGRLAKTYGYTF

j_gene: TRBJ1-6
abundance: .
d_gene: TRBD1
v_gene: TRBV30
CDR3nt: TGTGCCTGGCGGGACAGGGGGCACCCTTCACCCCTCCACTTT
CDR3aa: CAWRDRGHPSPLHF

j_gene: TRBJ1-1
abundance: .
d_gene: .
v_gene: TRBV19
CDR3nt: TGTGCCAGTAGTCCCCGGGAGGGGGATACTGAAGCTTTCTTT
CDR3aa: CASSPREGDTEAFF

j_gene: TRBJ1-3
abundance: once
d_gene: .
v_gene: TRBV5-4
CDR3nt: TGTGCCAGCCATCTCGGGGGCTCTGGAAACACCATATATTTT
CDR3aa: CASHLGGSGNTIYF

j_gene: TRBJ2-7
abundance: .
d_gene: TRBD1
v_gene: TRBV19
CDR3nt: TGTGCCAGCACAAACCGGGACAGGCACTCCGAGCAGTACTTC
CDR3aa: CASTNRDRHSEQYF

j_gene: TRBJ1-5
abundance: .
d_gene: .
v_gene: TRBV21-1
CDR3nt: TGTGCCAGCACCCCCTATAACGCCGGAGCGGGGAATCAGCCCCAGCATTTT
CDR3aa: CASTPYNAGAGNQPQHF

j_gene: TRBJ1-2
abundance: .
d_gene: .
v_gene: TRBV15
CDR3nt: TGTGCCACCAGCAGAGGACGGGACGATGGCTACACCTTC
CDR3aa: CATSRGRDDGYTF

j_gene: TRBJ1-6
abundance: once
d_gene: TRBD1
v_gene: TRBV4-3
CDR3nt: TGCGCCAGCAGCCAGGATAAGACAGGGGTCGCAATTTCACCCCTCCACTTT
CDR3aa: CASSQDKTGVAISPLHF

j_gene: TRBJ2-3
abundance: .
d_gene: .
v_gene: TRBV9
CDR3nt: TGTGCCAGCAGCGTGGGAACAGCTAGCACAGATACGCAGTATTTT
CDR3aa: CASSVGTASTDTQYF

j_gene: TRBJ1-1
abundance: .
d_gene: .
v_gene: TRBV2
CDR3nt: TGTGCCAGCAGTGGTCCCGCAGTAAGCATGAACACTGAAGCTTTCTTT
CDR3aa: CASSGPAVSMNTEAFF

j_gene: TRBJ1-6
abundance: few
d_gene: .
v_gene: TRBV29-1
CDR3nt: TGCAACCAACAAACAGGGAGAAGTTCACCCCTCCACTTT
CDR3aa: CNQQTGRSSPLHF

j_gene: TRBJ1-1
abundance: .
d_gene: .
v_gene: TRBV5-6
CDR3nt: TGTGCCAGCACCGCCCGGACCGTCCAAAACACTGAAGCTTTCTTT
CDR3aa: CASTARTVQNTEAFF

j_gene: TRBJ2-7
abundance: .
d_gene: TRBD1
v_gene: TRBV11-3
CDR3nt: TGTGCCAGCAGCTTAGGAACAGGGGGCCAGCAGTACTTC
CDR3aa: CASSLGTGGQQYF

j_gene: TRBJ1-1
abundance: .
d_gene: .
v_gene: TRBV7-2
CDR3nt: TGTGCCAGCAGCTTAGCGCGGGGCACCGGGGGTGAAGCTTTCTTT
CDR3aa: CASSLARGTGGEAFF

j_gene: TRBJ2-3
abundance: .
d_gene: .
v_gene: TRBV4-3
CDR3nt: TGCGCCAGCAGCCAAGGACATTTGGATGATACGCAGTATTTT
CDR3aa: CASSQGHLDDTQYF

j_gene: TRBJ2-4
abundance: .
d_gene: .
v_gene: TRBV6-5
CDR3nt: TGTGCCAGCAGTTACGTGGGGGGCAAAAACATTCAGTACTTC
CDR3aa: CASSYVGGKNIQYF

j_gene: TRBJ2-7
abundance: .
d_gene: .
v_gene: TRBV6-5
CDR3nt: TGTGCCAGCAAACCCAGACAGTCCTACGAGCAGTACTTC
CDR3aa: CASKPRQSYEQYF

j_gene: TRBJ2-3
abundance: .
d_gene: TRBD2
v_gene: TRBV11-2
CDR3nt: TGTGCCAGCAGCTTAGAGCGGGGGGTCTCAGATACGCAGTATTTT
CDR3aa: CASSLERGVSDTQYF

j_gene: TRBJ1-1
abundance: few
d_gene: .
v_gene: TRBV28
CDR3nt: TGTGCCAGCAGTTTATCGGGAGACACTGAAGCTTTCTTT
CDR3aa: CASSLSGDTEAFF

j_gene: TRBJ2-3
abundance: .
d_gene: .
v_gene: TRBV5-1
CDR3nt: TGCGCCAGCAGCTTGGAGCAGGTCAGGTCTACGCAGTATTTT
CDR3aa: CASSLEQVRSTQYF

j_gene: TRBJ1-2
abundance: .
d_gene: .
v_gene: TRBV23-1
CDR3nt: TGCGCCAGCAGTCACGGCGGCCGAACCTATGGCTACACCTTC
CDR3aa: CASSHGGRTYGYTF

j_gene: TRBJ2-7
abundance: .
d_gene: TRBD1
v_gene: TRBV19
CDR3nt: TGTGCCAGTAGTTTATCCGGGACAGGGTACTACGAGCAGTACTTC
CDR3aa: CASSLSGTGYYEQYF

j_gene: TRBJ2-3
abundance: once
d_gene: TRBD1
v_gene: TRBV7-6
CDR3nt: TGTGCCAGCAGCTTGGGACAGAACACAGATACGCAGTATTTT
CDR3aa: CASSLGQNTDTQYF

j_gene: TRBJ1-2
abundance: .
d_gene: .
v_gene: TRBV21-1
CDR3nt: TGTGCCAGCAAAACCCCCTTCGGGGATTGGAATTTGAATAACTATGGCTACACCTTC
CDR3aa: CASKTPFGDWNLNNYGYTF

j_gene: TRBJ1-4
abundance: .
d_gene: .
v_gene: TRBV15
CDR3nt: TGTGCCACCAGCGGTCGACAGTACAGAGATGAAAAACTGTTTTTT
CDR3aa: CATSGRQYRDEKLFF